This T cell receptor beta chain was found in a study of blood T cells in healthy people across ages. Overall study results and limits: Estimates of diversity drawn from one million T cells were considered underestimates.

The study drew donors from healthy Caucasian individuals in Russia aged roughly 6 to 90. Trimming took off 7 bases at V and 0 bases at J, with 6 bases between the two ends. Germline V CDR1 and CDR2: MNHNS, SASEGT. CDR3 size: 13 residues. For the second PCR, which ran for about 7 to 11 cycles, a sample-barcoded 5' primer and a J-beta primer mix were used. TCRdb reprocessed the 5' RACE reads with MiXCR, giving one entry per CDR3 protein. The table lists 1.5 million to 2 million distinct CDR3 sequences, 30% to 35% of them singletons, with about 11% in the top ten. Notes on this clonotype: Its target is not known.

This TCR was recovered from a woman between 25 and 40 years old in good health. The sequenced sample was blood. The chain carries TRBV6-1 and TRBJ1-4; no definite D call. The CDR3 region is CASKSPTNEKLFF. CDR3 in DNA: TGTGCCAGCAAGTCCCCAACTAATGAAAAACTGTTTTTT.